Listed here are 17 T cell receptor beta chains from one sample, sequenced in a study of identical twins. TCRdb re-derived calls from the 5' RACE reads in MiXCR, one entry per CDR3 protein. The sample has about 520,000 distinct CDR3 sequences; about 20% are singletons. The same sample was also used in a study of T cells expressing NK-cell markers.

Sample: CD4+ T cells sorted from blood. The receptors here all came from a woman aged 18-29 years in good health.

The chain couples TRBV20-1 to TRBJ2-3, with 13 bases that match TRBD2. V trimming: 3 bases; J trimming: 3 bases; junction bases outside the gene matches: 6. CDR1 and CDR2 (germline): DFQATT, SNEGSKA (reference sequence). The CDR3 consists of 16 residues. The CDR3 region is CSASGLAGAGTDTQYF. CDR3 DNA sequence: TGCAGTGCTAGTGGACTAGCGGGAGCGGGTACAGATACGCAGTATTTT.

The chain recombines TRBV20-1 with TRBJ2-7; weak D call: TRBD1 (6 bases). Germline-derived CDR1 and CDR2 are DFQATT and SNEGSKA (reference sequence). This CDR3 has 13 amino acids. Trimming removed 0 bases from V and 2 bases from J, with 8 bases in between. The CDR3 DNA follows: TGCAGTGCTAGAGAAGGGGGAGCCTACGAGCAGTACTTC. This gives the protein CSAREGGAYEQYF.

CDR3 region: CASGRRALNTEAFF. CDR3 nucleotide sequence: TGTGCCAGCGGTCGAAGGGCCCTGAACACTGAAGCTTTCTTT. The chain carries TRBV6-1 and TRBJ1-1; D ambiguous. V dropped 8 bases and J dropped 0 bases, with 13 bases sitting between them. CDR3 length equals 14 residues. CDR1 is MNHNS, CDR2 SASEGT, per germline.

This chain links TRBV7-3 with TRBJ1-2; D remains unclear. V lost 1 base and J 3 bases, leaving 9 bases between the germline ends. In germline, CDR1 is SGHTA, CDR2 FQGTGA. The CDR3 has 14 residues. The CDR3 protein is CASSLSGSHYGYTF. The CDR3 coding sequence is TGTGCCAGCAGCTTAAGTGGGAGCCACTATGGCTACACCTTC.

This clonotype was counted only a few times. V and J are TRBV12-3 or TRBV12-4 and TRBJ2-2; D is possibly TRBD2 (5 bases). V was pared by 2 bases and J by 2 bases, with 9 bases between. The CDR3 consists of 15 residues. The chain's CDR3 is CASSLRTVNTGELFF. The DNA of the CDR3 is TGTGCCAGCAGTTTAAGGACTGTAAACACCGGGGAGCTGTTTTTT.

The chain recombines TRBV5-1 with TRBJ2-5, with 13 bases aligning to TRBD2. CDR3 length: 17 residues. The ends lost 0 bases at V and 1 base at J; junction bases unmatched: 3. Germline lookup yields CDR1 SGHRS and CDR2 YFSETQ. The DNA of the CDR3 is TGCGCCAGCAGCTTGGCGGGGACTAGCGGGGCCCAAGAGACCCAGTACTTC. Its translation: CASSLAGTSGAQETQYF.

The chain is built from TRBV7-2 and TRBJ2-3; no clear D gene. CDR3 length: 15 residues. V lost 5 bases to trimming and J lost 0 bases, with 12 bases between them. Germline-derived CDR1 and CDR2 are SGHTA and FQGNSA. CDR3 residues: CASSPLYGSTDTQYF. The CDR3 region has the DNA TGTGCCAGCAGCCCCCTCTACGGGAGCACAGATACGCAGTATTTT.

This clonotype turned up a few times. V and J are TRBV11-2 and TRBJ1-2, with D possibly matching TRBD1 (6 bases). Germline V CDR1 and CDR2: SGHAT, FQNNGV. Trimming removed 2 bases from V and 2 bases from J, with 15 bases in between. This CDR3 contains 16 residues. The CDR3 region is CASSLSPTGGNYGYTF. CDR3 bases: TGTGCCAGCAGCTTATCCCCCACCGGGGGCAACTATGGCTACACCTTC.

This clonotype was seen only a few times. The gene calls are TRBV10-2 and TRBJ1-5, with D hard to call. V dropped 5 bases and J dropped 5 bases, with 10 bases sitting between them. Germline V gene data show CDR1 as WSHSY and CDR2 as SAAADI. This CDR3 is built from 13 residues. CDR3 region: CASSLAEYQPQHF. The DNA of the CDR3 is TGCGCCAGCAGTCTTGCAGAATATCAGCCCCAGCATTTT.

A few counts support this clonotype. This rearrangement joins TRBV20-1 to TRBJ2-7, with D possibly called TRBD1 or TRBD2 (5 bases each). Trimming pared 0 bases from V and 5 bases from J, leaving 20 bases between. The germline gives CDR1 DFQATT, CDR2 SNEGSKA (reference sequence). The CDR3 has 16 residues. The CDR3 nucleotides are TGCAGTGCTAGAGATGGGAACGGGGACCTCTGGGACGAGCAGTACTTC. It encodes CSARDGNGDLWDEQYF.

The chain combines TRBV9 with TRBJ2-3; D is unclear. The CDR3 has 15 amino acids. The V end lost 0 bases, the J end lost 6 bases, and 14 bases lay between the germline ends. Germline CDR1 reads SGDLS; CDR2 reads YYNGEE. The CDR3 loop reads CASSVAATPQDTQYF. As DNA, the CDR3 is TGTGCCAGCAGCGTAGCGGCAACGCCCCAGGATACGCAGTATTTT.

This clonotype was counted a few times. V is TRBV5-1 and J is TRBJ2-3, with D perhaps assigned TRBD1 or TRBD2 (5 bases each). The CDR3 runs 12 residues. The germline V gene has CDR1 SGHRS and CDR2 YFSETQ. The V end lost 0 bases, the J end lost 13 bases, and 12 bases lay between the germline ends. The CDR3 nucleotides are TGCGCCAGCAGCTTGGCCGGGGACCCGAAGTATTTT. Translation: CASSLAGDPKYF. Supplemented by reference TRBV5-1 and TRBJ2-3, the full variable domain reads KAGVTQTPRYLIKTRGQQVTLSCSPISGHRSVSWYQQTPGQGLQFLFEYFSETQRNKGNFPGRFSGRQFSNSRSEMNVSTLELGDSALYLCASSLAGDPKYFGPGTRLTVL.

This clonotype was observed once. The chain has TRBV20-1 and TRBJ2-5; D uncertain. The germline V gene encodes CDR1 DFQATT and CDR2 SNEGSKA (reference sequence). This CDR3 spans 17 amino acids. Trimming removed 0 bases at V and 5 bases at J, with 22 bases between. The CDR3 DNA reads TGCAGTGCTAGAGATTCACCCGTTGGGCTGGTCCGGGAGACCCAGTACTTC. Its protein is CSARDSPVGLVRETQYF.

The chain recombines TRBV12-3 or TRBV12-4 with TRBJ2-1, with 10 bases that match TRBD2. CDR3 length: 14 residues. V shed 6 bases and J 12 bases; nucleotides not matched to a gene: 11. The CDR3 is CASSRELAGRGQFF. CDR3 sequence (DNA): TGTGCCAGCAGCAGGGAACTAGCGGGGAGAGGGCAGTTCTTC.

This clonotype appeared a few times. The chain recombines TRBV7-2 with TRBJ2-3; D is uncertain. CDR3 length equals 13 residues. V shed 2 bases and J shed 2 bases, with 5 bases lying between them. The germline CDR1 and CDR2 sequences are SGHTA and FQGNSA. CDR3 DNA: TGTGCCAGCAGCTTACCGTACACAGATACGCAGTATTTT. Protein product: CASSLPYTDTQYF.

Many counts were recorded for this clonotype. The V and J genes are TRBV20-1 and TRBJ1-2; 9 bases line up with TRBD1. The CDR3 has 12 amino acids. Trimming took 8 bases from V and 8 from J; bases not matched to a gene: 9. Germline V gene lookup returns CDR1 DFQATT and CDR2 SNEGSKA (reference sequence). The CDR3 reads CSSRDRVSGYTF. CDR3 nucleotides: TGCAGTTCCCGGGACAGGGTTAGCGGCTACACCTTC.

This sequence joins TRBV5-1 and TRBJ2-7; 11 positions agree with TRBD2. The length of the CDR3 is 18 residues. Trimming cost V 10 bases and J 2 bases; bases outside gene matches: 20. CDR1 and CDR2 from the germline V gene are SGHRS and YFSETQ. The CDR3 region is CALSSPGLADYTPYEQYF. CDR3 sequence (DNA): TGCGCCTTGTCGTCGCCGGGACTAGCGGACTACACCCCCTACGAGCAGTACTTC.